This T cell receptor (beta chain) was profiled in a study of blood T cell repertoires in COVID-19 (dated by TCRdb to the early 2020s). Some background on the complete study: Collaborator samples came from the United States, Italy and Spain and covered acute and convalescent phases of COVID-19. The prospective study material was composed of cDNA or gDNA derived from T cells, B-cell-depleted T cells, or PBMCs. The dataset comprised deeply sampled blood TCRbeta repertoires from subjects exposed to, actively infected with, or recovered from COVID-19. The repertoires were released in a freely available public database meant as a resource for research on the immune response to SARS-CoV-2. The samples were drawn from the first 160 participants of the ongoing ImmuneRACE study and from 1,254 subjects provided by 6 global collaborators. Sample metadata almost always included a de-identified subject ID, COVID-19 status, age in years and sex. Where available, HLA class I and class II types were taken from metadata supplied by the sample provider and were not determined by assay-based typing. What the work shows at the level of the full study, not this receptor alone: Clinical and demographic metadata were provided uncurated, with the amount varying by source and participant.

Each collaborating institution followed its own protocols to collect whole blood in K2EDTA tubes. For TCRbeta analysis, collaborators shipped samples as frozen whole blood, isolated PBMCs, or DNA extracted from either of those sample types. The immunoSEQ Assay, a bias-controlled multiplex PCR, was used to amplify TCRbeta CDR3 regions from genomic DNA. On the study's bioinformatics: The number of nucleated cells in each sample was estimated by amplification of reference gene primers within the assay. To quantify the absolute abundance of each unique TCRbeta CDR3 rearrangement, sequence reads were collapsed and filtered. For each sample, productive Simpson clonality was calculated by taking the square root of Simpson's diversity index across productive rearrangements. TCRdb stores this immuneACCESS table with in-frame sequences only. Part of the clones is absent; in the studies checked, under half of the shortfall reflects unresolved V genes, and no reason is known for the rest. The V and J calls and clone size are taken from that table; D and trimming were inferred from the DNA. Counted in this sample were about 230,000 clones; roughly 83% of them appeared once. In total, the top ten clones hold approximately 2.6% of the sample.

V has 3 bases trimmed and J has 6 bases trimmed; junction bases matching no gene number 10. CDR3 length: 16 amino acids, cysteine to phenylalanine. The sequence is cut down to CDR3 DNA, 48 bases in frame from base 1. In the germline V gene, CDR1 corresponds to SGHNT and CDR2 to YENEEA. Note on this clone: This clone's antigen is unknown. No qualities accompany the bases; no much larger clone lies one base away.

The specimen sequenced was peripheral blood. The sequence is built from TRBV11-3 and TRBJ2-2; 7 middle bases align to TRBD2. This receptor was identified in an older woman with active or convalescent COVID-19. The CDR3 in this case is CASSFGGSLGAGELFF. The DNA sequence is TGTGCCAGCAGCTTCGGCGGGAGTCTTGGCGCCGGGGAGCTGTTTTTT.